The clone carrying this T cell receptor beta chain was seen only a few times. The antigen is not known. This entry is derived from a study of T cells after yellow fever vaccination. TCRdb itself ran the 5' RACE reads through MiXCR, one entry per CDR3 protein. This table has 620,000 or so distinct CDR3 sequences, around an eighth appearing once. General observations from the study: There was a possibility that FACS-sorted repertoires contained abundant clonotypes contaminating from the bulk population. Overlap between CD4 and CD8 compartments was detected for a small share of clonotypes. Most primary-vaccination clones reappeared after the booster (approximately 96% CD4, about 88% CD8).

The sample in question was PBMCs, obtained on the day of the yellow fever booster vaccination. This sequence originates from a man in his thirties or forties who received the YFV17D yellow fever vaccine.

The CDR3 sequence is CASSPGTGADLNIQYF. CDR3 nucleotide sequence: TGTGCCAGCAGCCCCGGGACCGGGGCCGATTTAAACATTCAGTACTTC. This chain links TRBV7-2 with TRBJ2-4, with D perhaps matching TRBD1 or TRBD2 (5 bases each). The V gene's germline CDR1 is SGHTA and CDR2 FQGNSA. V was clipped by 5 bases and J by 6 bases, with 20 bases between them. CDR3 length equals 16 residues.